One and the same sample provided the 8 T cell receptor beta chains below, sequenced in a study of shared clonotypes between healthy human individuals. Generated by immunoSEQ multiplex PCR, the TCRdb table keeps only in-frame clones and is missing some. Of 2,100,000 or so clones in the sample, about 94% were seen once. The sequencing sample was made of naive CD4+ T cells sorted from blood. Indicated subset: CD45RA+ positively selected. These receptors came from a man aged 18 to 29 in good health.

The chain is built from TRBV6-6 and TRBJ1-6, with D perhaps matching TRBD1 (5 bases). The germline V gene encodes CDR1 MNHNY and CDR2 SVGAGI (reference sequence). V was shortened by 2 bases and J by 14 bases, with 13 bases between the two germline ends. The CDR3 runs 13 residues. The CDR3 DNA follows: TGTGCCAGCAGTTACACTGGGGGTGGCTCCCTCCACTTT. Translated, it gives CASSYTGGGSLHF.

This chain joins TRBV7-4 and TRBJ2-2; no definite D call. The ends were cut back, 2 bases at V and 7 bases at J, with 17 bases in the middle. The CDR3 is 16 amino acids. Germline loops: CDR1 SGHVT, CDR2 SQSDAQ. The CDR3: CASSLRYRAHFGELFF. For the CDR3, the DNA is TGTGCCAGCAGCTTACGGTATCGGGCGCATTTCGGGGAGCTGTTTTTT. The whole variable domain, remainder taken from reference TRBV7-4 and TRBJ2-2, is GAGVSQSPRYKVAKRGRDVALRCDSISGHVTLYWYRQTLGQGSEVLTYSQSDAQRDKSGRPSGRFSAERPERSVSTLKIQRTEQGDSAVYLCASSLRYRAHFGELFFGEGSRLTVL.

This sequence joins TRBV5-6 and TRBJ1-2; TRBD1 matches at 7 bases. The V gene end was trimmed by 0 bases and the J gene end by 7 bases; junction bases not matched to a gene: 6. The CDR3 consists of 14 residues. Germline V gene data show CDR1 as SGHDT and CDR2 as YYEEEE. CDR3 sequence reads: CASSLDRGSRGYTF. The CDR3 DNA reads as TGTGCCAGCAGCTTGGACAGGGGTAGTCGTGGCTACACCTTC.

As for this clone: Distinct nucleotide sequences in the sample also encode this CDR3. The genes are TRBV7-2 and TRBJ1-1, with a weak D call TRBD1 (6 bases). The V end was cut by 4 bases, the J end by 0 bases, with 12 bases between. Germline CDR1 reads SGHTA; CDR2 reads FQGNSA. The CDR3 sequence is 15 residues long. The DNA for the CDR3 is TGTGCCAGCAGCTCACCGACAGGATTGAACACTGAAGCTTTCTTT. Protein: CASSSPTGLNTEAFF.

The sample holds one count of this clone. CDR3 sequence (DNA): TGTGCCTGGAGGGCCGCAGGGTTCACTAATGAAAAACTGTTTTTT. This translates into CAWRAAGFTNEKLFF. This rearrangement joins TRBV30 to TRBJ1-4, with a possible D match to TRBD1 (5 bases). Germline CDR1 GTSNPN, CDR2 SVGIG (reference sequence). This CDR3 contains 15 residues. V lost 3 bases to trimming and J lost 2 bases, with 13 bases between them.

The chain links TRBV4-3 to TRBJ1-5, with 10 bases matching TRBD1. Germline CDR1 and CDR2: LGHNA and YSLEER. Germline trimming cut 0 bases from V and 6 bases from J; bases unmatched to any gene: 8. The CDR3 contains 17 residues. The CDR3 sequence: CASSQDFWTGGFQPQHF. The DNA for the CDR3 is TGCGCCAGCAGCCAAGATTTTTGGACAGGGGGTTTTCAGCCCCAGCATTTT.

CDR3 DNA: TGTGCCAGCAGCGAACAGGGGGTTAGCGCAGATACGCAGTATTTT. Protein product: CASSEQGVSADTQYF. The chain couples TRBV2 to TRBJ2-3, with 8 bases fitting TRBD1. V lost 6 bases and J lost 4; bases outside the gene matches: 9. Germline values: CDR1 SNHLY, CDR2 FYNNEI. The CDR3 consists of 15 residues.

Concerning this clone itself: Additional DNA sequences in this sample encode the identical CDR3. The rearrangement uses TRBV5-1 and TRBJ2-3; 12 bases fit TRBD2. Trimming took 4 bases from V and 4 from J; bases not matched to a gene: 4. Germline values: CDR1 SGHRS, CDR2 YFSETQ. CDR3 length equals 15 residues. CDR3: CASSLAGGPADTQYF. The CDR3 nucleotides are TGCGCCAGCAGCCTAGCGGGAGGGCCGGCAGATACGCAGTATTTT.